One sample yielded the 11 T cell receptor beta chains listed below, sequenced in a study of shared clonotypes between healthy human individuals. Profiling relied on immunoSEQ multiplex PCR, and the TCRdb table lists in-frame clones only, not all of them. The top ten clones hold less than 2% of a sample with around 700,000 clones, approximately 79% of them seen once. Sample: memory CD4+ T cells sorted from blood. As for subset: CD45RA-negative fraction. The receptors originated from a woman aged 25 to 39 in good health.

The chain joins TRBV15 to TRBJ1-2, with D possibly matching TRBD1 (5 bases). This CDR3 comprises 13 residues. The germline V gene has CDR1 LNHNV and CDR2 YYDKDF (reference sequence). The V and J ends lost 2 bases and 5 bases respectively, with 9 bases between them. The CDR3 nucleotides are TGTGCCACCAGCAGACAGGGAGATTATGGCTACACCTTC. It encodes CATSRQGDYGYTF.

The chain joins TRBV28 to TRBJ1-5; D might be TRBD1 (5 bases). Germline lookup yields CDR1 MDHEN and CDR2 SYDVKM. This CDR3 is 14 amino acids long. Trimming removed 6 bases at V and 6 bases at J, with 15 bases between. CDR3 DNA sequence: TGTGCCAGCAGCTTAGCGCAAGGGACTCAGCCCCAGCATTTT. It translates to CASSLAQGTQPQHF.

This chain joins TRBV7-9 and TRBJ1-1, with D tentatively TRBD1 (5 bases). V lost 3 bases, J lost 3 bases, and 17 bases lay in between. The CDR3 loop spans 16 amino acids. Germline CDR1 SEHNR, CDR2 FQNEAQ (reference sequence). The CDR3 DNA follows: TGTGCCAGCAGCTTGAGCAGAATCCTACAGGACACTGAAGCTTTCTTT. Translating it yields CASSLSRILQDTEAFF.

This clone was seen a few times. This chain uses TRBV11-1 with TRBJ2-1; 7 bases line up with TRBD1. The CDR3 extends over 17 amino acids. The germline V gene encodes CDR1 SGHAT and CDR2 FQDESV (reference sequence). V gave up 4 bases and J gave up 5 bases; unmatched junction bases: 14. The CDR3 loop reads CASSSPLRQGRDNEQFF. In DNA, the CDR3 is TGTGCCAGCAGCTCGCCTCTCCGACAGGGTCGGGACAATGAGCAGTTCTTC.

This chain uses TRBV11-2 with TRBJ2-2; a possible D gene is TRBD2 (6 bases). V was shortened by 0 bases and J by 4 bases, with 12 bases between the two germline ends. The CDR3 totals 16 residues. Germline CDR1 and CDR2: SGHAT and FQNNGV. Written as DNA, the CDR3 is TGTGCCAGCAGCTTAGAATTGAGCGGGTTCACCGGGGAGCTGTTTTTT. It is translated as CASSLELSGFTGELFF. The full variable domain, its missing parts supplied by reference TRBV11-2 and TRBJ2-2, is EAGVAQSPRYKIIEKRQSVAFWCNPISGHATLYWYQQILGQGPKLLIQFQNNGVVDDSQLPKDRFSAERLKGVDSTLKIQPAKLEDSAVYLCASSLELSGFTGELFFGEGSRLTVL.

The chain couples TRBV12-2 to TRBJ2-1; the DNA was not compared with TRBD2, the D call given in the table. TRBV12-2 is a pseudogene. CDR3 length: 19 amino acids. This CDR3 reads CASRLGGSGRAPFRNEQFF. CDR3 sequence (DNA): TGTGCAAGTCGCTTAGGGGGTAGCGGGAGGGCTCCCTTTAGGAATGAGCAGTTCTTC.

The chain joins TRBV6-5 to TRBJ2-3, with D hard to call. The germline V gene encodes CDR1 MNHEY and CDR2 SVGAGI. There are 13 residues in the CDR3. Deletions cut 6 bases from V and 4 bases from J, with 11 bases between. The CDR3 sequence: CASSLMVADTQYF. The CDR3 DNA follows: TGTGCCAGCAGCCTGATGGTTGCAGATACGCAGTATTTT.

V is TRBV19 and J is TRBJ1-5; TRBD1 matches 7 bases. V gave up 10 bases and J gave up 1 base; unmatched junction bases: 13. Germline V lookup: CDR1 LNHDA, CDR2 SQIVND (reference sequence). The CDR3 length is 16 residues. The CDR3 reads CATHVAGTASNQPQHF. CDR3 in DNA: TGTGCCACCCACGTAGCCGGGACAGCGAGCAATCAGCCCCAGCATTTT.

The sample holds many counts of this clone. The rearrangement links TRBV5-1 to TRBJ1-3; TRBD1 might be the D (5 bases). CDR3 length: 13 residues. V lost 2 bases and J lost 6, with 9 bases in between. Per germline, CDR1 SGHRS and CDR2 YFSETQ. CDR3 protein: CASSFAGENTIYF. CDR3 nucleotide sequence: TGCGCCAGCAGCTTTGCGGGGGAAAACACCATATATTTT.

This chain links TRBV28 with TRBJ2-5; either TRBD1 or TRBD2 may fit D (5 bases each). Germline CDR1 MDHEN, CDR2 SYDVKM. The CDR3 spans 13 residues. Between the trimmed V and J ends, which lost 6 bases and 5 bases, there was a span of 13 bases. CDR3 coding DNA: TGTGCCAGCAGGGCTCAGGGAGTGGAGACCCAGTACTTC. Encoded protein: CASRAQGVETQYF.

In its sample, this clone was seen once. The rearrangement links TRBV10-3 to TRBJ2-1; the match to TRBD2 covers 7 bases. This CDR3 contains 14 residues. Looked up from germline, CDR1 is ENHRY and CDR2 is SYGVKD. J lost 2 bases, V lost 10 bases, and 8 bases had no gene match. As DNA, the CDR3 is TGTGCCAGCTCCGGGGCGGGGGCCTACAATGAGCAGTTCTTC. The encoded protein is CASSGAGAYNEQFF.